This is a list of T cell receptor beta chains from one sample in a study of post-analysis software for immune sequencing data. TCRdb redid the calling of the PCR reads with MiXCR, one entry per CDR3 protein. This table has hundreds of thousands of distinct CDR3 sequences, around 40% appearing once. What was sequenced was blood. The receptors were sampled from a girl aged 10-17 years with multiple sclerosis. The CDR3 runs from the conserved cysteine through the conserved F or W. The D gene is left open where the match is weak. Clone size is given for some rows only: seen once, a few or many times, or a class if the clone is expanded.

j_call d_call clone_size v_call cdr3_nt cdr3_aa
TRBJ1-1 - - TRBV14 TGTGCCAGCAGCCAAATGTATGGGGGCAACACTGAAGCTTTCTTT CASSQMYGGNTEAFF
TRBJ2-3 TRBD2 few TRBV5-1 TGCGCCAGCAGCGAGGGACTAGCGGGAGTTACAGATACGCAGTATTTT CASSEGLAGVTDTQYF
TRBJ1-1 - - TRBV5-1 TGCGCCAGCAGCCCCGGGGAGGGTTCTCACACTGAAGCTTTCTTT CASSPGEGSHTEAFF
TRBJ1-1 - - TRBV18 TGTGCCAGCTCACCAGGGGGAGAGGGACCATCCATGAACACTGAAGCTTTCTTT CASSPGGEGPSMNTEAFF
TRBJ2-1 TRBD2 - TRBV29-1 TGCAGCGTTGTGGGGACTAGCGGGGCCAGCTCCTACAATGAGCAGTTCTTC CSVVGTSGASSYNEQFF
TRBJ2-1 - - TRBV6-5 TGTGCCGGCAGTACAGGGTCCTCCTACAATGAGCAGTTCTTC CAGSTGSSYNEQFF
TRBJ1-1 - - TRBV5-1 TGCGCCAGCAGCTTGGAGGTGGGCGAGAACACTGAAGCTTTCTTT CASSLEVGENTEAFF
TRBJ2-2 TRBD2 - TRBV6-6 TGTGCCAGCAGTTACAGCGGGGGATACACCGGGGAGCTGTTTTTT CASSYSGGYTGELFF
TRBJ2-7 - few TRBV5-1 TGCGCCAGCAGCTCTGGTACGGGGGCCGGCTACGAGCAGTACTTC CASSSGTGAGYEQYF
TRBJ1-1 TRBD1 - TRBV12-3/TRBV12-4 TGTGCCAGCATACCGACAGGGCGAAACACTGAAGCTTTCTTT CASIPTGRNTEAFF
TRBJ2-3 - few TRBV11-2 TGTGCCAGCAGCTCCTATGGGAGGACTAGCACAGATACGCAGTATTTT CASSSYGRTSTDTQYF
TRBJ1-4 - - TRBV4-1 TGCGCCAGCAGAGAGACAGGAATGTTTGAAAAACTGTTTTTT CASRETGMFEKLFF
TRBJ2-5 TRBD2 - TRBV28 TGTGCCAGCAGTTCGATCCGGGGGACTAGCTACAACCAAGAGACCCAGTACTTC CASSSIRGTSYNQETQYF
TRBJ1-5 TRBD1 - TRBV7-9 TGTGCCAGCAGCTCGGACAGGGGAATCAATCAGCCCCAGCATTTT CASSSDRGINQPQHF
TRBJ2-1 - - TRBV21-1 TGTGCCAGCTTAATTGGCGAGCAGTTCTTC CASLIGEQFF
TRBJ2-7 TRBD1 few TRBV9 TGTGCCAGCAGCGTAGGTACAGGGGACTCCTACGAGCAGTACTTC CASSVGTGDSYEQYF
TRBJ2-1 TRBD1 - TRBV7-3 TGTGCCAGCAGCTTAGACCGGGACAGAATCTACAATGAGCAGTTCTTC CASSLDRDRIYNEQFF
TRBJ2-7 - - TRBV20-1 TGCAGTGCTAGTTGGGGATCTGGGAGCTCCTACGAGCAGTACTTC CSASWGSGSSYEQYF
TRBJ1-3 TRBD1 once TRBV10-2 TGCGCCAGCAGTGGAACAGGGGTATCTGGAAACACCATATATTTT CASSGTGVSGNTIYF
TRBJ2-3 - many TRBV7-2 TGTGCCAGCAGCTTAGCGGGGCTTAGCACAGATACGCAGTATTTT CASSLAGLSTDTQYF
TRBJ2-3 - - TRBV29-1 TGCAGCGTTGAATCAGGGTTCCACACAGATACGCAGTATTTT CSVESGFHTDTQYF
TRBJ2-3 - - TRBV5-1 TGCGCCAGCAGCTCTCCCGGGACAACTAGCACAGATACGCAGTATTTT CASSSPGTTSTDTQYF
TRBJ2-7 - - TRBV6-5 TGTGCCAGCAGTTACGTCGGGGGGCGGAACGAGCAGTACTTC CASSYVGGRNEQYF
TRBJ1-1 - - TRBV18 TGTGCCAGCTCACCCCGGGGGGCGGGGACCGTTGAAGCTTTCTTT CASSPRGAGTVEAFF
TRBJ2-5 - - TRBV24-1 TGTGCCACCAGTGACATACAGACTGAGGTAGGAGAGACCCAGTACTTC CATSDIQTEVGETQYF
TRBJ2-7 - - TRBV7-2 TGTGCCAGCAGCTTAGAAAGGTCTAGCTCCGAGCAGTACTTC CASSLERSSSEQYF
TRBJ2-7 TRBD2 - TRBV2 TGTGCCAGCAGTGAAGACGTGGGACTAGCTCACTACGAGCAGTACTTC CASSEDVGLAHYEQYF
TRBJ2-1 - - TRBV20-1 TGCAGTGCTATCTGGCGGGCGGACAATGAGCAGTTCTTC CSAIWRADNEQFF
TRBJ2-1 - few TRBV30 TGTGCCTGGAGCCAGACAGTCTACAATGAGCAGTTCTTC CAWSQTVYNEQFF
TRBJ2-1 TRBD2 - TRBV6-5 TGTGCCAGCAGTTACACACGGACTAGCGGGAGCTATGAGCAGTTCTTC CASSYTRTSGSYEQFF
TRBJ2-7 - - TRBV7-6 TGTGCCAGCAGCCCTTTGGACAGTTACGCGCAGTACTTC CASSPLDSYAQYF
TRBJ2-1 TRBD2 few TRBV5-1 TGCGCCAGCAGCGGGGAGGGTGAGCAGTTCTTC CASSGEGEQFF
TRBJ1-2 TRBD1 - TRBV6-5 TGTGCCAGCAGTTATGAGGTCCCTCGGGACAGTAACTATGGCTACACCTTC CASSYEVPRDSNYGYTF
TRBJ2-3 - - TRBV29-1 TGCAGCGTGGAATACGACACAGATACGCAGTATTTT CSVEYDTDTQYF
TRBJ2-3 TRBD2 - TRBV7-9 TGTGCCAGCAGCCGGTCGACTAGCGGGTCCACAGATACGCAGTATTTT CASSRSTSGSTDTQYF
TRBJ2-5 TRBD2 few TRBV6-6 TGTGCCAGCAGTTACCCCCCCGGGAGGGGCCAAGAGACCCAGTACTTC CASSYPPGRGQETQYF
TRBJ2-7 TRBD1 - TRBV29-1 TGCAGCGTTGAAGAGCAGGGGGCTGACGAGCAGTACTTC CSVEEQGADEQYF
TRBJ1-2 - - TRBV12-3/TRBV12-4 TGTGCCAGCAGGCGACCCACAGGGAGAGGCTACACCTTC CASRRPTGRGYTF
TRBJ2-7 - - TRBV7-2 TGTGCCAGCAGCTTAAGGTCTAGCGCAACCTACGAGCAGTACTTC CASSLRSSATYEQYF
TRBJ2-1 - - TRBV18 TGTGCCAGCTCACCGCCTGGGACCCATAACAATGAGCAGTTCTTC CASSPPGTHNNEQFF
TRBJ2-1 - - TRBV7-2 TGTGCCAGCAGCTTAAGAGGTGGTGCCCGTAACAATGAGCAGTTCTTC CASSLRGGARNNEQFF
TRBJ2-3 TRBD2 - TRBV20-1 TGCAGTGCTCGAGGACTAGCGGGATCTGACCGATCTCTGGACACAGATACGCAGTATTTT CSARGLAGSDRSLDTDTQYF
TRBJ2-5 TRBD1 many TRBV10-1 TGCGCCAGCAGTGGGACAGGAGTCCCCGAGACCCAGTACTTC CASSGTGVPETQYF
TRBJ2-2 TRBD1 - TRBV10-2 TGCGCCAGCAGTGAGTCGACAGGGGTGGGGAACACCGGGGAGCTGTTTTTT CASSESTGVGNTGELFF
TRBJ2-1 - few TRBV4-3 TGCGCCAGCAGCCAAGGCCTCACGTGGGAACCTAGCCCTGTCACGAAGTTCTTC CASSQGLTWEPSPVTKFF